Below, 20 T cell receptor beta chains from the same sample are listed, as sequenced in a study of blood T cell repertoires in COVID-19 (dated by TCRdb to about 2020). Libraries came from the immunoSEQ multiplex PCR assay. This is the immuneACCESS table as TCRdb keeps it, with only in-frame sequences that have V and J called. A part of the clones is gone; compared with another copy, unresolved V genes explain less than half, and the rest is unexplained. In all, the sample holds about 100,000 clones, and roughly 79% of those were seen once. The biggest ten clones account for 12% of the sample. Sequencing was carried out using peripheral blood. These receptor sequences come from a woman aged 70-85 years with acute or convalescent COVID-19.

This clone has more than one count but fewer than ten. The chain uses TRBV10-2 and TRBJ2-5, with 14 nucleotides matching TRBD2. V lost 10 bases, J lost 2 bases, and 3 bases stayed unmatched. The CDR3 is 14 amino acids. CDR1 and CDR2 (germline): WSHSY, SAAADI. CDR3 coding DNA: TGCGCCACCCGACTAGCGGGGGGGCAAGAGACCCAGTACTTC. Amino acids: CATRLAGGQETQYF.

This clone was observed a few times. The chain links TRBV10-3 to TRBJ2-1, with 8 bases aligning to TRBD1. Trimming took 2 bases from V and 4 from J; bases not matched to a gene: 10. Germline values: CDR1 ENHRY, CDR2 SYGVKD. CDR3 length: 17 residues. CDR3 DNA: TGTGCCATCAGTGAGCGTGCAGGGGGCCTTGGGTACAATGAGCAGTTCTTC. Its protein product is CAISERAGGLGYNEQFF.

The chain joins TRBV28 to TRBJ2-2; 8 positions agree with TRBD1. Germline CDR1 is MDHEN and CDR2 is SYDVKM. V gave up 2 bases and J gave up 5 bases; unmatched junction bases: 10. This CDR3 is 17 amino acids long. CDR3 bases: TGTGCCAGCAGTTTAGTAGCAGGGGGCGCATCAACCGGGGAGCTGTTTTTT. It translates to CASSLVAGGASTGELFF.

This clone has a handful of counts. The chain is built from TRBV30 and TRBJ2-2, with TRBD1 matching 7 bases. Trimming cost V 3 bases and J 1 base; bases outside gene matches: 17. Looked up from germline, CDR1 is GTSNPN and CDR2 is SVGIG (reference sequence). This CDR3 contains 19 residues. The DNA for the CDR3 is TGTGCCTGGAGCGGCCAAACTACGACAGGGTCGGAGAACACCGGGGAGCTGTTTTTT. Amino acids: CAWSGQTTTGSENTGELFF. The full variable domain, its missing parts supplied by reference TRBV30 and TRBJ2-2, is SQTIHQWPATLVQPVGSPLSLECTVEGTSNPNLYWYRQAAGRGLQLLFYSVGIGQISSEVPQNLSASRPQDRQFILSSKKLLLSDSGFYLCAWSGQTTTGSENTGELFFGEGSRLTVL.

The rearrangement joins TRBV19 to TRBJ1-1; D gene unclear. The CDR3 has 13 residues. The ends were cut back, 9 bases at V and 4 bases at J, with 15 bases in the middle. Germline CDR1 LNHDA, CDR2 SQIVND (reference sequence). The CDR3 reads CASGDSMGTEAFF. The CDR3 coding sequence is TGTGCCAGCGGAGACTCTATGGGCACTGAAGCTTTCTTT.

The chain combines TRBV9 with TRBJ1-2, with D perhaps matching TRBD1 (5 bases). V was clipped by 3 bases and J by 2 bases, with 17 bases between them. The CDR3 totals 16 residues. Germline CDR1 reads SGDLS; CDR2 reads YYNGEE. This CDR3 reads CASSGELVKGNYGYTF. DNA of the CDR3: TGTGCCAGCAGCGGAGAACTGGTAAAGGGGAACTATGGCTACACCTTC. Using reference TRBV9 and TRBJ1-2 for the parts outside the CDR3, the full variable domain is DSGVTQTPKHLITATGQRVTLRCSPRSGDLSVYWYQQSLDQGLQFLIQYYNGEERAKGNILERFSAQQFPDLHSELNLSSLELGDSALYFCASSGELVKGNYGYTFGSGTRLTVV.

This clone was detected a few times. The V call is TRBV19, the J call TRBJ1-6; TRBD1 aligns across 9 bases. From germline, CDR1 is LNHDA and CDR2 SQIVND (reference sequence). CDR3 length: 15 amino acids. V shed 5 bases, J shed 12 bases, and the junction held 11 bases outside the gene matches. CDR3 nucleotides: TGTGCCAGTAGTCTGGAACAGGGGGCAGTTTTACCCCTCCACTTT. This codes for CASSLEQGAVLPLHF.

The chain couples TRBV6-5 to TRBJ1-1; D ambiguous. CDR1 and CDR2 from the germline V gene are MNHEY and SVGAGI. The CDR3 extends over 15 amino acids. V gave up 0 bases and J gave up 2 bases, with 10 bases separating them. This CDR3 is CASSYSLADNTEAFF. In DNA, the CDR3 is TGTGCCAGCAGTTACTCGTTAGCGGACAACACTGAAGCTTTCTTT.

V usage is TRBV6-5 and J usage is TRBJ1-1, with 9 bases matching TRBD1. Germline CDR1 reads MNHEY; CDR2 reads SVGAGI. The CDR3 totals 16 residues. Unmatched junction bases numbered 9, after V lost 2 bases and J lost 5 bases. CDR3 DNA sequence: TGTGCCAGCAGTTACGGGACAGGGCTTCTACGAACTGAAGCTTTCTTT. Residues: CASSYGTGLLRTEAFF.

The genes are TRBV12-3 or TRBV12-4 and TRBJ1-5, with 8 positions matching TRBD1. This CDR3 has 13 residues. The trim removed 3 bases at V and 6 bases at J, leaving 1 base unmatched. The CDR3: CASSFRGPQPQHF. CDR3 DNA: TGTGCCAGCAGTTTCAGGGGGCCTCAGCCCCAGCATTTT.

The chain is built from TRBV2 and TRBJ2-5, with 12 bases that match TRBD1. Germline V CDR1 and CDR2: SNHLY, FYNNEI. The CDR3 is made up of 15 amino acids. V was clipped by 7 bases and J by 5 bases; unmatched bases: 8. CDR3 region: CASTPGQGAWETQYF. For the CDR3, the DNA is TGTGCCAGCACCCCGGGACAGGGGGCGTGGGAGACCCAGTACTTC.

CDR3: CASSGTGGRNPFYGYTF. The CDR3 coding sequence is TGTGCCAGCAGCGGGACAGGGGGCCGAAATCCCTTCTATGGCTACACCTTC. The V gene is TRBV7-9, the J gene TRBJ1-2, with TRBD1 matching over 12 bases. The CDR3 contains 17 residues. The V segment lost 5 bases and the J segment 4 bases; nucleotides outside the gene matches: 11. Germline V gene data show CDR1 as SEHNR and CDR2 as FQNEAQ (reference sequence).

The V gene is TRBV6-5, the J gene TRBJ1-1, with D possibly being TRBD1 (6 bases). Trimming left V 6 bases short and J 0 bases short, with 14 bases between. Per the germline V gene, CDR1 is MNHEY and CDR2 is SVGAGI. The CDR3 is 15 residues long. The CDR3 protein is CASSYGQNLNTEAFF. CDR3 in DNA: TGTGCCAGCAGCTATGGACAGAACCTGAACACTGAAGCTTTCTTT.

The genes are TRBV11-1 and TRBJ2-7; possibly TRBD1 for D (6 bases). The germline V and J ends were trimmed by 8 bases and 7 bases, with 18 bases remaining between them. The CDR3 contains 13 residues. In germline, CDR1 is SGHAT, CDR2 FQDESV (reference sequence). CDR3 nucleotides: TGTGCCAGCCGACTCAGGGGCGATGGGGAGCAGTACTTC. Its translation is CASRLRGDGEQYF. The full variable domain, rest sourced from reference TRBV11-1 and TRBJ2-7, is EAEVAQSPRYKITEKSQAVAFWCDPISGHATLYWYRQILGQGPELLVQFQDESVVDDSQLPKDRFSAERLKGVDSTLKIQPAELGDSAMYLCASRLRGDGEQYFGPGTRLTVT.

V is TRBV6-5 and J is TRBJ1-1, with a weak D call TRBD1 (5 bases). V lost 2 bases and J 11 bases, leaving 9 bases between the germline ends. This CDR3 contains 11 residues. Germline V gene lookup returns CDR1 MNHEY and CDR2 SVGAGI. Here the CDR3 DNA reads TGTGCCAGCAGTTACCAGGGTTCGGCTTTCTTT. This translates into CASSYQGSAFF.

This clone has just one count. This chain links TRBV5-6 with TRBJ1-1; D remains unclear. CDR1 SGHDT and CDR2 YYEEEE come from the germline V gene. CDR3 length: 17 amino acids. V lost 2 bases and J 0 bases, leaving 17 bases between the germline ends. Here the CDR3 reads CASSFLETLSMNTEAFF. The CDR3 region has the DNA TGTGCCAGCAGCTTTCTAGAGACTTTATCCATGAACACTGAAGCTTTCTTT.

This clone was observed a few times. This sequence joins TRBV27 and TRBJ2-2; 10 bases line up with TRBD1. The CDR3 extends over 17 amino acids. Germline V gene sequence: CDR1 MNHEY, CDR2 SMNVEV (reference sequence). Trimming cost V 6 bases and J 5 bases; bases outside gene matches: 12. In DNA, the CDR3 is TGTGCCAGCAGCCCGGACAGGGGGTCGATTGAGACCGGGGAGCTGTTTTTT. Translated, it gives CASSPDRGSIETGELFF.

The gene calls are TRBV6-6 and TRBJ2-1, with 9 bases lining up with TRBD2. V lost 6 bases, J lost 7 bases, and 13 bases stayed unmatched. Germline V gene data show CDR1 as MNHNY and CDR2 as SVGAGI (reference sequence). The CDR3 is made up of 16 amino acids. The CDR3 region has the DNA TGTGCCAGCAGCCCCCCCGGGGCGGGGGGGAAGAATGAGCAGTTCTTC. Translating gives CASSPPGAGGKNEQFF.

This clone appeared once. CDR3 sequence reads: CASSQVQGRGNEKLFF. Here the CDR3 DNA reads TGTGCCAGCAGCCAGGTACAGGGGAGAGGAAATGAAAAACTGTTTTTT. The chain links TRBV3-1 (or the pseudogene TRBV3-2) to TRBJ1-4; 7 bases match TRBD1. The CDR3 spans 16 residues. Per germline, CDR1 LGHDT and CDR2 YNNKEL (reference sequence). J gave up 5 bases and V 3 bases, and 9 bases lay outside the gene matches.

In this sample, this clone turned up once. This rearrangement joins TRBV5-4 to TRBJ2-5; tentative D call: TRBD2 (7 bases). The CDR3 spans 16 residues. Germline loops: CDR1 SGHNT, CDR2 YYREEE (reference sequence). Trimming left V 4 bases short and J 4 bases short, with 20 bases between. CDR3: CASSTGGSGFTETQYF. The CDR3 DNA sequence: TGTGCCAGCAGCACGGGGGGCTCGGGGTTCACAGAGACCCAGTACTTC.